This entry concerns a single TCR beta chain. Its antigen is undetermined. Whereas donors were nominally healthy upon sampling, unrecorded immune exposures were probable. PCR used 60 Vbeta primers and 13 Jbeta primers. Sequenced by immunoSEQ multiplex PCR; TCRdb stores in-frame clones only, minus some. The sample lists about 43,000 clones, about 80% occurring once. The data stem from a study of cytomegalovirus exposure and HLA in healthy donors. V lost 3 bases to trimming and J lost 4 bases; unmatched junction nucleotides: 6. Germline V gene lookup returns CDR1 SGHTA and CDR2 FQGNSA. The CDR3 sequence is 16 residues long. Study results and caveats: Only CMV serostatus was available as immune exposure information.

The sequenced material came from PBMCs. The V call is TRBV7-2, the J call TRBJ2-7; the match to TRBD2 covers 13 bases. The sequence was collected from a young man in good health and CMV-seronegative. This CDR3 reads CASSFTGTSGTYEQYF. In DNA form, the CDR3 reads TGTGCCAGCAGCTTTACCGGGACTAGCGGGACTTACGAGCAGTACTTC.